This T cell receptor (beta chain) was documented in a study of T cell responses to AZD1222 COVID-19 vaccine. Findings of the study overall: Most donors were white British and more were female, and clonal diversity was possibly underestimated.

The table lists this clone with a few counts. The antigen remains unidentified. The data were produced by immunoSEQ multiplex PCR, yet TCRdb's version contains in-frame clones alone and is incomplete. The sample holds about 67,000 clones; approximately 83% are singletons and the top ten take under 8%. With V trimmed by 5 bases and J by 4 bases, 10 bases remained unmatched. CDR3 length: 16 amino acids. The germline CDR1 and CDR2 sequences are SGHTA and FQGNSA. The source was peripheral blood, collected 28 days after the second AZD1222 dose. The receptor was derived from an adult who received the AZD1222 COVID-19 vaccine. The chain is built from TRBV7-2 and TRBJ2-2, with 7 bases fitting TRBD1. The CDR3 nucleotides are TGTGCCAGCAGCCCTCGTCAAGGGGGCTTCACCGGGGAGCTGTTTTTT. Encoded protein: CASSPRQGGFTGELFF.